This T cell receptor (beta chain) was retrieved from a study of blood T cell repertoires in COVID-19 (TCRdb year 2020). Regarding the research as a whole: Samples covering the acute and convalescent phases of COVID-19 were provided by collaborators in the United States, Italy and Spain. The material from the prospective study consisted of cDNA or gDNA derived from T cells, B-cell-depleted T cells, or PBMCs. Subjects who had been exposed to COVID-19, were actively infected with it, or had recovered from it provided the deeply sampled blood TCRbeta repertoires that made up the dataset. The repertoires were released in a freely available public database meant as a resource for research on the immune response to SARS-CoV-2. The samples were drawn from two sources: the first 160 participants of the ongoing ImmuneRACE study, and fewer than 1,500 subjects contributed by 6 global collaborators. Sample metadata almost always included a de-identified subject ID, COVID-19 status, age in years and sex. Where available, HLA class I and class II types were obtained from metadata supplied by the sample provider rather than from assay-based typing. What the authors observed across the whole study: How much clinical and demographic metadata was included differed by source and by participant, and the metadata was provided uncurated.

The collaborating institutions used their own protocols to collect whole blood in K2EDTA tubes. For TCRbeta analysis, collaborators shipped samples as frozen whole blood, isolated PBMCs, or DNA extracted from either of those sample types. The CDR3 goes from the cysteine to the phenylalanine over 13 residues. Only the CDR3 region is kept as DNA, spanning 39 bases read in frame from base 1. The trim is 3 bases for V and 5 bases for J, with a gap of 8 bases between the germline ends. CDR1 and CDR2, per the germline V gene, are SGHTA and FQGTGA. TCRbeta CDR3 regions were amplified from genomic DNA using the immunoSEQ Assay, a bias-controlled multiplex PCR. On the authors' methods: The number of nucleated cells in each sample was estimated from the amplification of reference gene primers within the assay. To quantify the absolute abundance of each unique TCRbeta CDR3 rearrangement, sequence reads were collapsed and filtered. For each sample, productive Simpson clonality was calculated as the square root of Simpson's diversity index over productive rearrangements. TCRdb carries this immuneACCESS record with in-frame sequences only. Its versions omit some clonotypes, under half of them owing to an unresolved V gene in the studies checked, with the rest unexplained. V, J and clone size reflect that table, while D and trimming were determined from the DNA. The sample table records roughly 180,000 clones; approximately 80% of these occur just once. The top ten hold 5.5% to 7.5% of the sample.

As concerns this clone: Its antigen specificity is not known. Within one base of it there is no much larger clone, and no base qualities were kept.

The sequence joins TRBV7-3 to TRBJ1-5; the D gene cannot be resolved reliably. The specimen sequenced was peripheral blood. This sequence originates from a human donor in a cohort sampled during active COVID-19. CDR3 protein: CASSFLPDQPQHF. The bases are TGTGCCAGCAGCTTTCTTCCCGATCAGCCCCAGCATTTT. Extended through the reference TRBV7-3 and TRBJ1-5 proteins, this CDR3 yields the full variable domain: GAGVSQTPSNKVTEKGKYVELRCDPISGHTALYWYRQSLGQGPEFLIYFQGTGAADDSGLPNDRFFAVRPEGSVSTLKIQRTERGDSAVYLCASSFLPDQPQHFGDGTRLSIL.